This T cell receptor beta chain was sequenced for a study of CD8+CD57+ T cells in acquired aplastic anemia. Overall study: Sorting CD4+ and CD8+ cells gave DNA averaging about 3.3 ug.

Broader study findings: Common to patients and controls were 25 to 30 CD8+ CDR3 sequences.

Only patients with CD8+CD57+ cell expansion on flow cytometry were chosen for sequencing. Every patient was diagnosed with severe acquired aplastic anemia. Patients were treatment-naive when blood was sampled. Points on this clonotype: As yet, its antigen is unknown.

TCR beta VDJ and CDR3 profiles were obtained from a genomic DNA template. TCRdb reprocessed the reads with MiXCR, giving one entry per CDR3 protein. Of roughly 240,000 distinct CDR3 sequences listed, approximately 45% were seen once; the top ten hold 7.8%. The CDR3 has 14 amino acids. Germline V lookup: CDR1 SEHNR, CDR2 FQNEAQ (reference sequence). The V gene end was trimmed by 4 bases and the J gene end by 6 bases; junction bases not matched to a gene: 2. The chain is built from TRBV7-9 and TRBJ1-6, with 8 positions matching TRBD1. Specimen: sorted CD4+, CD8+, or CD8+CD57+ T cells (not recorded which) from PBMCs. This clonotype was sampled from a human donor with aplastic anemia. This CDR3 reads CASSSGQANSPLHF. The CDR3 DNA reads TGTGCCAGCAGCTCGGGACAGGCTAATTCACCCCTCCACTTT.